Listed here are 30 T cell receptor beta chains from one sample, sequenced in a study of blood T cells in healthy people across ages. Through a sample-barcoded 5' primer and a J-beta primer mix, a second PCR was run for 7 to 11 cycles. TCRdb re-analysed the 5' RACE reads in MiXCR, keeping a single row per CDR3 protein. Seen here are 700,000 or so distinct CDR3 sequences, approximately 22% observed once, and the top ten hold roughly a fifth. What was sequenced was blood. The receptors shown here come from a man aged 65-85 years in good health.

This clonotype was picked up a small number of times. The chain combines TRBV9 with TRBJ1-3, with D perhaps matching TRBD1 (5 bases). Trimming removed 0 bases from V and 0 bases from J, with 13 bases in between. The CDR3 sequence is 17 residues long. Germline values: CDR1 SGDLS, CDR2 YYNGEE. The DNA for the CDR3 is TGTGCCAGCAGCGTAGACCCCCAGGGAAGCTCTGGAAACACCATATATTTT. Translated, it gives CASSVDPQGSSGNTIYF.

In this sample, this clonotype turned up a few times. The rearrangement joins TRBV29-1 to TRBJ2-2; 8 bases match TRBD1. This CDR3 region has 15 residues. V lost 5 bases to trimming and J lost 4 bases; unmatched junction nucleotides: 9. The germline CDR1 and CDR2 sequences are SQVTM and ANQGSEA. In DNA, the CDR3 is TGCAGCGTTTGCGTCGCAGGGGGCTTCACCGGGGAGCTGTTTTTT. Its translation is CSVCVAGGFTGELFF.

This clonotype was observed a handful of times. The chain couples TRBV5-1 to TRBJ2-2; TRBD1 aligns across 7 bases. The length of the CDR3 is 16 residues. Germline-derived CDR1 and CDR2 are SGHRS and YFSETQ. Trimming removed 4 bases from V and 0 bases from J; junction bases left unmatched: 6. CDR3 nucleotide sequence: TGCGCCAGCAGCCCGCCCGGGACAGCGAACACCGGGGAGCTGTTTTTT. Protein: CASSPPGTANTGELFF.

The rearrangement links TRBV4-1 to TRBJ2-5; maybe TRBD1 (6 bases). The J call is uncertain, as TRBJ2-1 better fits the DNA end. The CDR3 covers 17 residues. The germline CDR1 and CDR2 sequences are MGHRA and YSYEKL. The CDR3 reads CASSEKSRGKGNNEQFF. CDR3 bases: TGCGCCAGCAGCGAAAAATCCAGGGGTAAGGGGAACAATGAGCAGTTCTTC.

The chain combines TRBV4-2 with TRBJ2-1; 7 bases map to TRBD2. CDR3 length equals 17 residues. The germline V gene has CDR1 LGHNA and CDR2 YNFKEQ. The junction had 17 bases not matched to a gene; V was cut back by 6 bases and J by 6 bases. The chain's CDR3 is CASSPQNGGGVSNEQFF. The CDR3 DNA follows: TGTGCCAGCAGTCCACAGAATGGGGGGGGAGTTAGCAATGAGCAGTTCTTC.

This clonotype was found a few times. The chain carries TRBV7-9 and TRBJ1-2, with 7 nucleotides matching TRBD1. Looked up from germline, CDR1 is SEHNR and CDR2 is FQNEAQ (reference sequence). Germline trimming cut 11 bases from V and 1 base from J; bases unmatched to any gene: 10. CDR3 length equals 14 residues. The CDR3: CAASGQSINYGYTF. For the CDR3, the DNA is TGTGCCGCCTCGGGACAGAGCATTAACTATGGCTACACCTTC.

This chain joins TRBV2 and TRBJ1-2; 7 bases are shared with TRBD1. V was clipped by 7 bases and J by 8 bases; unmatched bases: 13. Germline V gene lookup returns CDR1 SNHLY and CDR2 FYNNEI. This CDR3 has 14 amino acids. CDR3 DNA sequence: TGTGCCAGCACCTGGGACAGCCAGGCCGTCGGCTACACCTTC. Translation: CASTWDSQAVGYTF.

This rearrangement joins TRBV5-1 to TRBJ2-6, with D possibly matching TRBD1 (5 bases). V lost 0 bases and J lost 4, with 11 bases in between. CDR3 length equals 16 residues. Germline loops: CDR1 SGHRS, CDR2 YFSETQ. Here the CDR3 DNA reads TGCGCCAGCAGCTTGGTTAAGGGGTCCGGGGCCAACGTCCTGACTTTC. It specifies CASSLVKGSGANVLTF.

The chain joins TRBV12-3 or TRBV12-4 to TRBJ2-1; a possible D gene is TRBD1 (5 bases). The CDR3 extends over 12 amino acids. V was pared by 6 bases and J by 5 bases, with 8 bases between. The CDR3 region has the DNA TGTGCCAGCAGGGGGCCCAACAATGAGCAGTTCTTC. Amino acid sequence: CASRGPNNEQFF.

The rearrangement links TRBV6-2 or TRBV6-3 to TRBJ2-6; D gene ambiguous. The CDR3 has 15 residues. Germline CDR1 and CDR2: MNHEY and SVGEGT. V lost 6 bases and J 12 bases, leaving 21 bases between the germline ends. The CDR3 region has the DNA TGTGCCAGCAGCCTTGCGGACCAGGCGGCGGCCGTCCTGACTTTC. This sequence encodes CASSLADQAAAVLTF.

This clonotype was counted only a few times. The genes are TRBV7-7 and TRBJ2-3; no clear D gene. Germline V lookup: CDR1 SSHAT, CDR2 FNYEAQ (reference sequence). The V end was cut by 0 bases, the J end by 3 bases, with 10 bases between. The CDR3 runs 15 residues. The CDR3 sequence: CASSLARSTTDTQYF. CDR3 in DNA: TGTGCCAGCAGCTTAGCCCGGAGTACTACAGATACGCAGTATTTT.

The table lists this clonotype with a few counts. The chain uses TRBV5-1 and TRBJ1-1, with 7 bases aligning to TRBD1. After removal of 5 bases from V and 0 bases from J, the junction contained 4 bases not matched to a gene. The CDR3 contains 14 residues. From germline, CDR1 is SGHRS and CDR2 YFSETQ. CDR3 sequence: CASRSGQMNTEAFF. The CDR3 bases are TGCGCCAGCAGGTCGGGACAGATGAACACTGAAGCTTTCTTT.

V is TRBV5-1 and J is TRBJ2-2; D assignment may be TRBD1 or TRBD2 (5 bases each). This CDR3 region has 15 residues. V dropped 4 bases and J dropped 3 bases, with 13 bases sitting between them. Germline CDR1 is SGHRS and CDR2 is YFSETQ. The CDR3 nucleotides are TGCGCCAGCAGCATCCGGGACCAAGACACCGGGGAGCTGTTTTTT. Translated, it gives CASSIRDQDTGELFF.

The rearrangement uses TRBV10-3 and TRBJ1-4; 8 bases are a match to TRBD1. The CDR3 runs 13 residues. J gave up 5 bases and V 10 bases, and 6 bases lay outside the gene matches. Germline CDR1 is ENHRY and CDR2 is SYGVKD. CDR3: CATGGDRNEKLFF. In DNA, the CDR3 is TGTGCCACCGGCGGGGACAGGAATGAAAAACTGTTTTTT.

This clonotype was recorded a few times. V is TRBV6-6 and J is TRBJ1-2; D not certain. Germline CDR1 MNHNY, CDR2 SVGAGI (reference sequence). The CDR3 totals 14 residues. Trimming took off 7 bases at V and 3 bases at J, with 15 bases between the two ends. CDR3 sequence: CASNEPIEDYGYTF. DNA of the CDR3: TGTGCCAGCAATGAACCTATAGAGGACTATGGCTACACCTTC.

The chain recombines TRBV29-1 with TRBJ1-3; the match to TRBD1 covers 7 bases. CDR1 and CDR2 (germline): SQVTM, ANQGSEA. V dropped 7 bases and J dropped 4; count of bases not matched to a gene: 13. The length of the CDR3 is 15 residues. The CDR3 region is CSGKTGTGSGNTIYF. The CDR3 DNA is TGCAGCGGCAAGACAGGGACCGGCTCAGGAAACACCATATATTTT.

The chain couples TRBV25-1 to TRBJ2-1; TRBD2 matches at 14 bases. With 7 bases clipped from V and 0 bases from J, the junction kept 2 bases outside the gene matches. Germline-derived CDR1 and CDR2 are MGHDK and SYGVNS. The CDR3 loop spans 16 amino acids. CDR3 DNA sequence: TGTGCCAGCAAAGGGACTAGCGGGAGCTCCTACAATGAGCAGTTCTTC. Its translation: CASKGTSGSSYNEQFF.

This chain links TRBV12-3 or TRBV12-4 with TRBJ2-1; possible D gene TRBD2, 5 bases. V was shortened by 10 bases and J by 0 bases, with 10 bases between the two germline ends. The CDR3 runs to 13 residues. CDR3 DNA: TGTGCCATCTTAGGGAGCTCCTACAATGAGCAGTTCTTC. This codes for CAILGSSYNEQFF.

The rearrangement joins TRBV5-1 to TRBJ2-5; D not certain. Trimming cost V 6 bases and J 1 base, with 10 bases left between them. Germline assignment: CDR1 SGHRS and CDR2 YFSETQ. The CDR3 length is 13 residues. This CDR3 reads CASMPGSQETQYF. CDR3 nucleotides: TGCGCCAGCATGCCGGGCAGCCAAGAGACCCAGTACTTC.

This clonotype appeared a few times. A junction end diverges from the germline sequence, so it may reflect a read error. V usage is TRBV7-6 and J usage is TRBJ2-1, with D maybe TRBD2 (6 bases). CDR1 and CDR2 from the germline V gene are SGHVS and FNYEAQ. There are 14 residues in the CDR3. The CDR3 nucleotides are TGTGCCAGCTCGGGGACTCGGCCCTACAATGGGCAGTTCTTC. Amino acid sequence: CASSGTRPYNGQFF.

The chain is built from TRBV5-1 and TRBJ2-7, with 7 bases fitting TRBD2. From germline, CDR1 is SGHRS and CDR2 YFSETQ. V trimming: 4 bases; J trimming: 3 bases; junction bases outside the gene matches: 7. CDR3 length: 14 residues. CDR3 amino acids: CASSQGLPHYEQYV. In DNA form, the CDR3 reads TGCGCCAGCAGCCAGGGACTACCCCACTACGAGCAGTACGTC.

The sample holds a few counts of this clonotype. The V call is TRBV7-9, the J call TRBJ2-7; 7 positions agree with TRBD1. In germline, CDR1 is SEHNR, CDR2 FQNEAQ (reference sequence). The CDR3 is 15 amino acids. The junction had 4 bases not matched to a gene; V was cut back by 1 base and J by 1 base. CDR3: CASSLGQGRSYEQYV. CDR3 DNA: TGTGCCAGCAGCTTAGGACAGGGTAGGTCCTACGAGCAGTACGTC.

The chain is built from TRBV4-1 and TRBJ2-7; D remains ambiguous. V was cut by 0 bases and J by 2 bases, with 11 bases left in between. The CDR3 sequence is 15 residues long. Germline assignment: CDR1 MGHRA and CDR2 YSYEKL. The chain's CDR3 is CASSQEETTPYEQYF. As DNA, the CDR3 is TGCGCCAGCAGCCAAGAAGAAACGACTCCCTACGAGCAGTACTTC.

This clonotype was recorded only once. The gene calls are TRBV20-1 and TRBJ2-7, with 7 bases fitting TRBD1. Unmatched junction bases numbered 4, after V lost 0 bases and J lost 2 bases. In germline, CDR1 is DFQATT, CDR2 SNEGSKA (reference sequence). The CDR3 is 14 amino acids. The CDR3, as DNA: TGCAGTGCTAGAGAGTCGGGACAGACCTACGAGCAGTACTTC. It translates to CSARESGQTYEQYF.

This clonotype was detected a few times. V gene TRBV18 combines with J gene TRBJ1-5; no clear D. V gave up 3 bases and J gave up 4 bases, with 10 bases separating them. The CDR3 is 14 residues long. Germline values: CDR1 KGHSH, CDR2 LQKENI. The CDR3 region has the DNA TGTGCCAGCTCACCTCCGGGTCTAAATCAGCCCCAGCATTTT. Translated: CASSPPGLNQPQHF.

CDR3 nucleotides: TGCAGTGCTAGCATCGGGGTTAACTATGGCTACACCTTC. Protein: CSASIGVNYGYTF. The V and J genes are TRBV20-1 and TRBJ1-2; D unresolved. The V and J ends lost 3 bases and 1 base respectively, with 9 bases between them. The CDR3 totals 13 residues. Germline-derived CDR1 and CDR2 are DFQATT and SNEGSKA (reference sequence).

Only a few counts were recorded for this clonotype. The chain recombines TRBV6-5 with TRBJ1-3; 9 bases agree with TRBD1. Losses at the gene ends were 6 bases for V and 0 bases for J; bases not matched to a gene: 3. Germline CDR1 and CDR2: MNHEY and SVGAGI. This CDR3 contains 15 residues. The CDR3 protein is CASSTDRGSGNTIYF. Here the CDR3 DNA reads TGTGCCAGCAGCACGGACAGGGGCTCTGGAAACACCATATATTTT.

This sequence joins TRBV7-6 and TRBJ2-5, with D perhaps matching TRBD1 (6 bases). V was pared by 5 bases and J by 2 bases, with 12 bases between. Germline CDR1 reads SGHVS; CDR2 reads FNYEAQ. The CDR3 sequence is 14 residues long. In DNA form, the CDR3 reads TGTGCCAGCAGCACCGTAGGGGGTCAAGAGACCCAGTACTTC. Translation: CASSTVGGQETQYF.

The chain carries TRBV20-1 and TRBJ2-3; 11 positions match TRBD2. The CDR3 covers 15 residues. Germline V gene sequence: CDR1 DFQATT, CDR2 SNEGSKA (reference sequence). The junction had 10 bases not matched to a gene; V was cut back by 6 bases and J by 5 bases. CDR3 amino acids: CSARRLAGIIDTQYF. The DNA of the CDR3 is TGCAGTGCGCGACGACTAGCGGGGATTATAGATACGCAGTATTTT.

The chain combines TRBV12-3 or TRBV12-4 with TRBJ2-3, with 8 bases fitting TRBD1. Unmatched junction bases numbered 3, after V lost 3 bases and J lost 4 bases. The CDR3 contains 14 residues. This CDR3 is CASSFYRGADTQYF. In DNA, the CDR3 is TGTGCCAGCAGTTTCTACAGGGGGGCAGATACGCAGTATTTT.